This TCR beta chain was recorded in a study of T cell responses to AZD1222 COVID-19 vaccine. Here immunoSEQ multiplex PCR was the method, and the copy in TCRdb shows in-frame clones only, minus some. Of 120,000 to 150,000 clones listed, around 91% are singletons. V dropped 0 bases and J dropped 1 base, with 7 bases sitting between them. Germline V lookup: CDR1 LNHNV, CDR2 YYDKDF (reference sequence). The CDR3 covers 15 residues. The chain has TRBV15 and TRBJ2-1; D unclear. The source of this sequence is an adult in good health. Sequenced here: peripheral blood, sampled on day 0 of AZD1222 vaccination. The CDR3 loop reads CATSREARSYNEQFF. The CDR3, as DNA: TGTGCCACCAGCAGAGAGGCAAGATCCTACAATGAGCAGTTCTTC. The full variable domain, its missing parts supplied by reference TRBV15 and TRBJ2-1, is DAMVIQNPRYQVTQFGKPVTLSCSQTLNHNVMYWYQQKSSQAPKLLFHYYDKDFNNEADTPDNFQSRRPNTSFCFLDIRSPGLGDTAMYLCATSREARSYNEQFFGPGTRLTVL.